The clone carrying this TCR beta chain was picked up a small number of times. The target antigen is unknown. At one boundary the junction diverges from the germline segment, which might be a read error. Prepared libraries of TCR beta cDNA carried unique molecular identifiers. There were roughly 0.95 to 11 million T cells, and 450,000 to 550,000 cDNA molecules came from them. In TCRdb, the PCR reads were re-called with MiXCR into one record per CDR3 protein. The sample carries about half a million distinct CDR3 sequences, around 34% recorded once. The data were obtained in a study of post-analysis software for immune sequencing data. Germline lookup yields CDR1 SSHAT and CDR2 FNYEAQ (reference sequence). This CDR3 has 15 residues. The study, taken as a whole, reports: Multiple sclerosis patients had significantly lower normalized Chao1 diversity than controls. Patients carried five TRBV segments more frequently than controls did, and TRBV5-6, TRBV5-1 and TRBV20-1 were among them.

J is TRBJ2-7 and V is TRBV7-7; a possible D gene is TRBD1 (6 bases). This TCR was recovered from a girl aged 2-17 years with multiple sclerosis. Sequences were obtained from blood. CDR3 loop: CASSLGPEGVYEQYF. The CDR3 coding sequence is TGTGCTAGCAGCTTAGGCCCCGAGGGGGTCTACGAGCAGTACTTC.